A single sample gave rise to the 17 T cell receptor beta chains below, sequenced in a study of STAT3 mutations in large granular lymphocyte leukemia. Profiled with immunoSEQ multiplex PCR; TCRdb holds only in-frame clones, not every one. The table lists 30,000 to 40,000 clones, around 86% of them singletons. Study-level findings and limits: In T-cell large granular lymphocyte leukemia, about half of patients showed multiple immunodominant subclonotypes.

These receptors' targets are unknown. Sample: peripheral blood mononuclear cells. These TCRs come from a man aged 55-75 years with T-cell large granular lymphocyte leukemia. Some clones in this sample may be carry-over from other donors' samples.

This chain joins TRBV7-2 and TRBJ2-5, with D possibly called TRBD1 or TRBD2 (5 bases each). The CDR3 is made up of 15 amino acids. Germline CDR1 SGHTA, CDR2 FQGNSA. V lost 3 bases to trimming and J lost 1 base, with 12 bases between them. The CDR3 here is CASSFNKGTQETQYF. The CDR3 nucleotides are TGTGCCAGCAGCTTTAATAAGGGGACCCAAGAGACCCAGTACTTC.

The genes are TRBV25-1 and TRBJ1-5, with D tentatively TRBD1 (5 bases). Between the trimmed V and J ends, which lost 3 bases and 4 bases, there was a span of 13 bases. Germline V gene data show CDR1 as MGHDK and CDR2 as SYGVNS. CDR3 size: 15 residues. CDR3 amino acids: CASSEGHGANQPQHF. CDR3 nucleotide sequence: TGTGCCAGCAGTGAGGGGCACGGCGCAAATCAGCCCCAGCATTTT.

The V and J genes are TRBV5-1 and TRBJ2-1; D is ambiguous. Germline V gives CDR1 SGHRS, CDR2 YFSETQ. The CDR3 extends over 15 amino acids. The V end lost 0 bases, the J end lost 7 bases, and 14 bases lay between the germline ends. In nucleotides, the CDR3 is TGCGCCAGCAGCTTGGCCGAGACCCCGGCGAATGAGCAGTTCTTC. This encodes CASSLAETPANEQFF.

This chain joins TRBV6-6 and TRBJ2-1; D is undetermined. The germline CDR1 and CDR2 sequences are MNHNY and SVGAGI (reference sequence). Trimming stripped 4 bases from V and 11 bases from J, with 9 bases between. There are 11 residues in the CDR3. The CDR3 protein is CASSSPDQQFF. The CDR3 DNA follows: TGTGCCAGCAGTTCCCCGGACCAGCAGTTCTTC.

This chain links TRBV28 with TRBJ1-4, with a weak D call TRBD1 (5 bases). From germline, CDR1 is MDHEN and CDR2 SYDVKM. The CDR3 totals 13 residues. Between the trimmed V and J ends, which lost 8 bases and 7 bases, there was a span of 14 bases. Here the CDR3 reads CASSGHSGEKLFF. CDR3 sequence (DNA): TGTGCCAGCTCGGGGCACAGCGGTGAAAAACTGTTTTTT.

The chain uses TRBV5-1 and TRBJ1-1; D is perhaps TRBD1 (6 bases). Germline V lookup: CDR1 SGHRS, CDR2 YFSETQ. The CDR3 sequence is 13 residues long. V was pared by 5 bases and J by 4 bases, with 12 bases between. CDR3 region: CASRAGGGTEAFF. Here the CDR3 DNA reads TGCGCCAGCAGGGCTGGAGGGGGCACTGAAGCTTTCTTT.

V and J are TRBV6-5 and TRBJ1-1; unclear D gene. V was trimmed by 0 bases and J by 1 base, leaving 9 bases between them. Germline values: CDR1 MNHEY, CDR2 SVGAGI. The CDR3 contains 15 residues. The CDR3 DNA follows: TGTGCCAGCAGTTACTCGTTAGCACGGAACACTGAAGCTTTCTTT. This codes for CASSYSLARNTEAFF.

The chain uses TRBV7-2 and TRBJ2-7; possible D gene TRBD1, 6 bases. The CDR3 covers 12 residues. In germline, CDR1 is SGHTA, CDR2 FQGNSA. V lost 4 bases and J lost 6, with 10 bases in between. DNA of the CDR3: TGTGCCAGCAGCTCAGGGGTTCGCGAGCAGTACTTC. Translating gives CASSSGVREQYF.

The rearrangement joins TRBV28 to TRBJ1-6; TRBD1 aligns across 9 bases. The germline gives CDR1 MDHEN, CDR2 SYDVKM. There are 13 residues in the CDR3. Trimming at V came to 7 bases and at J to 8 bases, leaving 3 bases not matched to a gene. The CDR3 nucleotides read TGTGCCAGCACGGGACAGGGTTATTCACCCCTCCACTTT. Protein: CASTGQGYSPLHF.

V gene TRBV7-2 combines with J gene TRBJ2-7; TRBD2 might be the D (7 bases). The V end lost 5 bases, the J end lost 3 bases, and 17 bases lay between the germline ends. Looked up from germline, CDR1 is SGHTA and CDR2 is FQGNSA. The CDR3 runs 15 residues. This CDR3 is CASSPRGRGLYEQYF. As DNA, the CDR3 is TGTGCCAGCAGCCCCCGGGGGCGGGGGCTCTACGAGCAGTACTTC.

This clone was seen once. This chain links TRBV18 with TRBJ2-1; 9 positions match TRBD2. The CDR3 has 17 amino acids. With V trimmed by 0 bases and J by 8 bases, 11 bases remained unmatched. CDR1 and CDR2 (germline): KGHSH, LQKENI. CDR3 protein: CASSPPSGGRAGDEQFF. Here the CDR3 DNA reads TGTGCCAGCTCACCACCTTCTGGCGGGAGGGCCGGGGATGAGCAGTTCTTC.

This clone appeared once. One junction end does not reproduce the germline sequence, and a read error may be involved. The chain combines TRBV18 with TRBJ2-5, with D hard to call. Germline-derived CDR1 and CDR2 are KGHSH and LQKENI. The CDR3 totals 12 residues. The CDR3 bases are TGTGCCAGCTCCCCACGAACCGAGACCCAGTACTTC. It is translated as CASSPRTETQYF.

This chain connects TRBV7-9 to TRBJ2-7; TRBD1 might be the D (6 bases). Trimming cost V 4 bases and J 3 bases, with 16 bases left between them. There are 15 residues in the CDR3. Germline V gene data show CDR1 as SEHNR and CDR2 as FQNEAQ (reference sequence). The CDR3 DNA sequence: TGTGCCAGCAGCTATCCGGGACAAGGTCTCTACGAGCAGTACTTC. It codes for CASSYPGQGLYEQYF. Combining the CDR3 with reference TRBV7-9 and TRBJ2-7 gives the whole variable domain DTGVSQNPRHKITKRGQNVTFRCDPISEHNRLYWYRQTLGQGPEFLTYFQNEAQLEKSRLLSDRFSAERPKGSFSTLEIQRTEQGDSAMYLCASSYPGQGLYEQYFGPGTRLTVT.

The CDR3 sequence is CASSQGGGPRGPNTGELFF. CDR3 DNA: TGCGCCAGCAGCCAAGGGGGAGGGCCCAGGGGGCCGAACACCGGGGAGCTGTTTTTT. The chain combines TRBV4-3 with TRBJ2-2; the D gene is possibly TRBD1 (8 bases). CDR1 LGHNA and CDR2 YSLEER come from the germline V gene. This CDR3 contains 19 residues. The V gene lost 1 base and the J gene lost 0 bases, with 18 bases spanning the gap.

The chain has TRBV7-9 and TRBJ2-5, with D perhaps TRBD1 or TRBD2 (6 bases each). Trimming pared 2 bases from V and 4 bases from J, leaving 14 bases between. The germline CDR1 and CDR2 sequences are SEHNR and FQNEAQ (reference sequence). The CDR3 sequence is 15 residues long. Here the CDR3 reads CASSLLAEGGETQYF. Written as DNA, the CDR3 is TGTGCCAGCAGCTTATTAGCGGAGGGGGGAGAGACCCAGTACTTC.

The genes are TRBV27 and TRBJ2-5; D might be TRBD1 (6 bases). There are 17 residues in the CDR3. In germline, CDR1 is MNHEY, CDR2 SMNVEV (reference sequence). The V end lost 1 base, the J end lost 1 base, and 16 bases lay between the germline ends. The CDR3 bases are TGTGCCAGCAGTTTATATAGGACAGATTCCCCCCAAGAGACCCAGTACTTC. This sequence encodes CASSLYRTDSPQETQYF.

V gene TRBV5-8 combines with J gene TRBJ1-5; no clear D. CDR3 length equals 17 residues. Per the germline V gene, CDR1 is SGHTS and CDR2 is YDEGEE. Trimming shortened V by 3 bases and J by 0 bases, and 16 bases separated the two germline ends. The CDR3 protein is CASSYWTEGYSNQPQHF. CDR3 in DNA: TGTGCCAGCAGCTACTGGACTGAAGGATATAGCAATCAGCCCCAGCATTTT.